The next 29 T cell receptor beta chains were all read from a single sample in a study of T cells in narcolepsy. Clones were read by immunoSEQ multiplex PCR, and TCRdb kept only the in-frame ones, dropping some. The sample shows just under 1,500 clones, approximately 42% of them seen only once. No antigen has been assigned to these receptors. Sequencing input: cultured CD8+ T cells from cerebrospinal fluid. The receptors stem from a human donor with narcolepsy.

V gene TRBV11-2 combines with J gene TRBJ2-1; weak D call: TRBD1 (5 bases). The CDR3 totals 13 residues. Per the germline V gene, CDR1 is SGHAT and CDR2 is FQNNGV. Trimming took 6 bases from V and 4 from J, leaving 10 bases between them. DNA for the CDR3: TGTGCCAGCAGTACGGACACTTACAATGAGCAGTTCTTC. It codes for CASSTDTYNEQFF.

This clone is labeled large. The V gene is TRBV27, the J gene TRBJ2-7; 10 bases are shared with TRBD1. V was clipped by 4 bases and J by 6 bases; unmatched bases: 12. From germline, CDR1 is MNHEY and CDR2 SMNVEV (reference sequence). The CDR3 extends over 16 amino acids. This CDR3 is CASSSPAGQGFSEQYF. For the CDR3, the DNA is TGTGCCAGCAGTTCACCCGCGGGACAGGGGTTTAGCGAGCAGTACTTC.

The J gene is TRBJ2-1, the V gene TRBV11-2; 7 bases are shared with TRBD2. Germline CDR1 SGHAT, CDR2 FQNNGV. With V trimmed by 5 bases and J by 6 bases, 4 bases remained unmatched. The CDR3 covers 13 residues. CDR3 coding DNA: TGTGCCAGCAGCCCCGGGGGGTTCAATGAGCAGTTCTTC. It is translated as CASSPGGFNEQFF.

This clone is deemed large. The chain joins TRBV27 to TRBJ2-1; TRBD2 agrees at 9 bases. The germline V gene encodes CDR1 MNHEY and CDR2 SMNVEV (reference sequence). The CDR3 loop spans 15 amino acids. After removal of 6 bases from V and 7 bases from J, the junction contained 10 bases not matched to a gene. The CDR3 coding sequence is TGTGCCAGCAGACCCCTAGCGGGGATGGGAAATGAGCAGTTCTTC. Protein sequence: CASRPLAGMGNEQFF.

About this clone itself: Additional DNA sequences in this sample encode the identical CDR3. The rearrangement links TRBV5-1 to TRBJ2-6; possible D gene TRBD2, 5 bases. The ends were cut back, 7 bases at V and 5 bases at J, with 25 bases in the middle. Germline V CDR1 and CDR2: SGHRS, YFSETQ. This CDR3 has 18 amino acids. The CDR3 DNA is TGCGCCAGCGAAGGAGGCTCCGGTTCACAAAGTCGGGCCAACGTCCTGACTTTC. This translates into CASEGGSGSQSRANVLTF.

Points on this clone: A single base separates this from a much larger clone, so it may be a read error. This chain links TRBV5-6 with TRBJ2-3, with 9 bases identical to TRBD2. V lost 7 bases and J lost 5; bases outside the gene matches: 17. Germline V gives CDR1 SGHDT, CDR2 YYEEEE. The CDR3 is made up of 17 amino acids. CDR3 in amino acids: CASRREGGGAWEDTQYF. CDR3 DNA: TGTGCCAGCCGCCGGGAGGGCGGGGGGGCCTGGGAAGATACGCAGTATTTT.

This clone qualifies as medium-sized. The rearrangement joins TRBV5-4 to TRBJ1-2; maybe TRBD1 (6 bases). The CDR3 has 16 residues. Germline loops: CDR1 SGHNT, CDR2 YYREEE (reference sequence). The V and J ends lost 0 bases and 1 base respectively, with 13 bases between them. CDR3 coding DNA: TGTGCCAGCAGCTTGGACAGGGAGGTTTATAACTATGGCTACACCTTC. Amino acids: CASSLDREVYNYGYTF.

The V gene is TRBV5-1, the J gene TRBJ2-3; 9 bases are shared with TRBD2. The germline gives CDR1 SGHRS, CDR2 YFSETQ. The J segment lost 4 bases and the V segment lost 1 base, leaving 10 bases of the junction unmatched. The CDR3 consists of 17 residues. CDR3: CASSLLYAGGPADTQYF. CDR3 nucleotides: TGCGCCAGCAGCTTGTTGTACGCGGGGGGGCCGGCAGATACGCAGTATTTT. The full variable domain, rest sourced from reference TRBV5-1 and TRBJ2-3, is KAGVTQTPRYLIKTRGQQVTLSCSPISGHRSVSWYQQTPGQGLQFLFEYFSETQRNKGNFPGRFSGRQFSNSRSEMNVSTLELGDSALYLCASSLLYAGGPADTQYFGPGTRLTVL.

This clone was seen once. The chain couples TRBV18 to TRBJ1-2; 11 positions match TRBD1. The CDR3 has 16 amino acids. Looked up from germline, CDR1 is KGHSH and CDR2 is LQKENI. V dropped 1 base and J dropped 1; count of bases not matched to a gene: 2. For the CDR3, the DNA is TGTGCCAGCTCACCACTGGGACAGGGGGATAACTATGGCTACACCTTC. It codes for CASSPLGQGDNYGYTF.

This clone is judged large. The chain is built from TRBV29-1 and TRBJ2-3, with a weak D call TRBD1 (5 bases). Germline CDR1 SQVTM, CDR2 ANQGSEA. This CDR3 region has 15 residues. Between the trimmed V and J ends, which lost 7 bases and 4 bases, there was a span of 21 bases. The CDR3 DNA sequence: TGCAGCGACGTACAGGATACCCCCCTACCAGATACGCAGTATTTT. It is translated as CSDVQDTPLPDTQYF.

This chain connects TRBV7-8 to TRBJ1-2; TRBD1 aligns across 9 bases. Germline-derived CDR1 and CDR2 are SGHVS and FQNEAQ. The CDR3 contains 14 residues. J lost 10 bases, V lost 0 bases, and 6 bases had no gene match. The CDR3 DNA is TGTGCCAGCAGCTTAGCTGGGACAGGGAGTGCCTACACCTTC. It encodes CASSLAGTGSAYTF.

Worth noting for this clone: Since a far larger clone is one base different, this is likely a read error. The CDR3 nucleotides read TGTGCCTGCAGTCCGGCCCCCTACTACGAGCAGTACTTC. This translates into CACSPAPYYEQYF. The J gene is TRBJ2-7, the V gene TRBV6-5; unclear D gene. The germline V gene has CDR1 MNHEY and CDR2 SVGAGI. CDR3 length: 13 residues.

The chain recombines TRBV11-2 with TRBJ1-1; tentatively, D is TRBD1 (5 bases). The ends were cut back, 0 bases at V and 10 bases at J, with 21 bases in the middle. CDR1 and CDR2 (germline): SGHAT, FQNNGV. This CDR3 region has 16 residues. The CDR3 protein is CASSLEAGVSGGAAFF. Written as DNA, the CDR3 is TGTGCCAGCAGCTTAGAGGCGGGAGTGAGTGGGGGTGCAGCTTTCTTT.

This sequence joins TRBV6-6 and TRBJ1-2; 7 nucleotides match TRBD1. In germline, CDR1 is MNHNY, CDR2 SVGAGI (reference sequence). With 4 bases clipped from V and 8 bases from J, the junction kept 10 bases outside the gene matches. The CDR3 contains 14 residues. The CDR3 here is CASSFQGGSNGYTF. The DNA of the CDR3 is TGTGCCAGCAGTTTCCAGGGGGGTTCGAACGGCTACACCTTC.

V usage is TRBV7-3 and J usage is TRBJ2-5; 7 positions agree with TRBD1. Trimming took 3 bases from V and 2 from J; bases not matched to a gene: 6. Germline V gene sequence: CDR1 SGHTA, CDR2 FQGTGA. The CDR3 loop spans 15 amino acids. The CDR3 sequence is CASSLQTGPQETQYF. For the CDR3, the DNA is TGTGCCAGCAGCTTGCAGACAGGGCCGCAAGAGACCCAGTACTTC.

The genes are TRBV6-6 and TRBJ2-1; tentative D call: TRBD2 (7 bases). V gave up 2 bases and J gave up 8 bases, with 13 bases separating them. This CDR3 has 14 residues. Germline V gives CDR1 MNHNY, CDR2 SVGAGI (reference sequence). CDR3 in amino acids: CASSYGGAGDEQFF. Here the CDR3 DNA reads TGTGCCAGCAGTTACGGGGGGGCGGGCGATGAGCAGTTCTTC.

A note on this clone: A much larger clone is a single base away; this may be a read error. Additional DNA sequences in this sample encode the identical CDR3. J is TRBJ2-7 and V is TRBV5-6, with TRBD1 identical over 8 bases. CDR1 and CDR2 (germline): SGHDT, YYEEEE. This CDR3 is built from 16 residues. The CDR3 sequence is CASSLGETGDVGEQYF. In DNA, the CDR3 is TGCGCCAGCAGCTTGGGGGAGACAGGGGATGTTGGCGAGCAGTACTTC. The full variable domain, its missing parts supplied by reference TRBV5-6 and TRBJ2-7, is DAGVTQSPTHLIKTRGQQVTLRCSPKSGHDTVSWYQQALGQGPQFIFQYYEEEERQRGNFPDRFSGHQFPNYSSELNVNALLLGDSALYLCASSLGETGDVGEQYFGPGTRLTVT.

The chain couples TRBV7-3 to TRBJ2-2; 13 bases map to TRBD2. Per germline, CDR1 SGHTA and CDR2 FQGTGA. The V and J ends lost 5 bases and 0 bases, in that order; junction bases with no gene match: 9. This CDR3 spans 19 amino acids. CDR3 sequence reads: CASSPRLAGGTTNTGELFF. DNA of the CDR3: TGTGCCAGCAGCCCCAGACTAGCGGGGGGAACAACGAACACCGGGGAGCTGTTTTTT.

The chain carries TRBV15 and TRBJ1-1; D call uncertain. This CDR3 spans 13 amino acids. Looked up from germline, CDR1 is LNHNV and CDR2 is YYDKDF (reference sequence). V was cut by 3 bases and J by 7 bases, with 12 bases left in between. The CDR3 protein is CATSSLGIGEAFF. DNA for the CDR3: TGTGCCACCAGCAGTTTGGGGATCGGTGAAGCTTTCTTT.

The gene calls are TRBV11-1 and TRBJ2-3, with TRBD2 matching 8 bases. V dropped 1 base and J dropped 2; count of bases not matched to a gene: 8. The germline V gene has CDR1 SGHAT and CDR2 FQDESV (reference sequence). This CDR3 has 17 residues. The DNA of the CDR3 is TGTGCCAGCAGCTTAGGTTTAGCGGGGTTACTCACAGATACGCAGTATTTT. Translated: CASSLGLAGLLTDTQYF.

V and J are TRBV6-1 and TRBJ2-2, with D uncertain. This CDR3 contains 14 residues. Trimming took off 5 bases at V and 1 base at J, with 8 bases between the two ends. Germline V gives CDR1 MNHNS, CDR2 SASEGT. For the CDR3, the DNA is TGTGCCAGCAGTTTCCCGCAGAACACCGGGGAGCTGTTTTTT. It encodes CASSFPQNTGELFF.

This clone was counted between two and nine times. V is TRBV7-3 and J is TRBJ1-5; the D is unclear. The CDR3 sequence is 14 residues long. The V gene's germline CDR1 is SGHTA and CDR2 FQGTGA. The ends were cut back, 6 bases at V and 3 bases at J, with 12 bases in the middle. This CDR3 is CASSDDIINQPQHF. The CDR3 bases are TGTGCCAGCAGTGATGACATAATCAATCAGCCCCAGCATTTT.

The genes are TRBV18 and TRBJ2-6; no firm D call. Trimming stripped 5 bases from V and 0 bases from J, with 11 bases between. The CDR3 runs 16 residues. Per the germline V gene, CDR1 is KGHSH and CDR2 is LQKENI. CDR3 region: CASSNGGSSGANVLTF. DNA of the CDR3: TGTGCCAGCTCAAATGGCGGATCCTCTGGGGCCAACGTCCTGACTTTC.

The chain recombines TRBV7-9 with TRBJ2-3; 15 nucleotides agree with TRBD2. With 4 bases clipped from V and 4 bases from J, the junction kept 6 bases outside the gene matches. Per germline, CDR1 SEHNR and CDR2 FQNEAQ (reference sequence). This CDR3 has 17 residues. CDR3 bases: TGTGCCAGCAGCTCAGGACTAGCGGGGGGGGACCCAGATACGCAGTATTTT. This gives the protein CASSSGLAGGDPDTQYF.

This chain links TRBV5-1 with TRBJ2-3; D is possibly TRBD1 or TRBD2 (5 bases each). The germline gives CDR1 SGHRS, CDR2 YFSETQ. CDR3 length: 13 amino acids. The V gene lost 0 bases and the J gene lost 9 bases, with 11 bases spanning the gap. The CDR3 region has the DNA TGCGCCAGCAGCTTGGGGCCTGAGGGGACGCAGTATTTT. It codes for CASSLGPEGTQYF.

In this sample, this clone is hyperexpanded. The CDR3 nucleotides are TGTGCCAGCAGTTTCGACAGGGTAAACTATGGCTACACCTTC. Translation: CASSFDRVNYGYTF. This chain links TRBV27 with TRBJ1-2; 7 nucleotides line up with TRBD1. The CDR3 is 14 amino acids. Looked up from germline, CDR1 is MNHEY and CDR2 is SMNVEV (reference sequence). The trim removed 3 bases at V and 2 bases at J, leaving 3 bases unmatched.

This clone has a handful of counts. The genes are TRBV2 and TRBJ2-7; tentative D call: TRBD1 (5 bases). The CDR3 runs to 15 residues. V was clipped by 6 bases and J by 3 bases, with 18 bases between them. The germline gives CDR1 SNHLY, CDR2 FYNNEI. The CDR3 here is CASSFVGHPHYEQYF. In DNA form, the CDR3 reads TGTGCCAGCAGCTTCGTGGGGCACCCCCACTACGAGCAGTACTTC. Together with reference TRBV2 and TRBJ2-7, the CDR3 gives the full variable domain: EPEVTQTPSHQVTQMGQEVILRCVPISNHLYFYWYRQILGQKVEFLVSFYNNEISEKSEIFDDQFSVERPDGSNFTLKIRSTKLEDSAMYFCASSFVGHPHYEQYFGPGTRLTVT.

V and J are TRBV7-3 and TRBJ2-5; 8 bases are shared with TRBD2. The CDR3 spans 14 residues. The germline V gene has CDR1 SGHTA and CDR2 FQGTGA. Trimming removed 2 bases from V and 5 bases from J; junction bases left unmatched: 4. Written as DNA, the CDR3 is TGTGCCAGCAGCTTAGGGACTAGAGGGGAGACCCAGTACTTC. Protein sequence: CASSLGTRGETQYF.

The sample holds a few counts of this clone. A far larger clone is just one base off, so this is likely a read error. The sample carries other DNA sequences with the same CDR3. This chain connects TRBV4-1 to TRBJ2-7; 8 nucleotides match TRBD2. Germline CDR1 MGHRA, CDR2 YSYEKL. Losses at the gene ends were 1 base for V and 5 bases for J; bases not matched to a gene: 7. This CDR3 is 15 amino acids long. CDR3 bases: TGCGCCAGCAGCCAAGCGGGAGCGGGAGTCCACGAGCAGTACTTC. This codes for CASSQAGAGVHEQYF.